The rows below give T cell receptor beta chains drawn from one sample of a study of circulating and synovial CD4+ cells in juvenile arthritis. Sequencing used immunoSEQ multiplex PCR; TCRdb keeps in-frame clones, though not all of them. The repertoire has 1,500 to 2,000 clones, more than 80% of them found once; the top ten carry 2.9%. Material for sequencing was HLA-DR+ CD4+ T cells from blood. The receptors derive from a human patient with juvenile idiopathic arthritis. Some clones in this sample may be carry-over from other donors' samples. The CDR3 runs from the conserved cysteine through the conserved F or W. The order of the fields is clone size, J gene, V gene, D gene, CDR3 protein, CDR3 DNA. The D gene is left open where the match is weak. Where a row states a size, it is once, few, many or the class of an expanded clone; other rows omit it.

>-|TRBJ2-5|TRBV4-3|TRBD2
CASSHLLAGGETQYF
TGCGCCAGCAGCCACCTACTAGCGGGAGGAGAGACCCAGTACTTC
>-|TRBJ2-7|TRBV2|TRBD1
CASISTGGSYEQYF
TGTGCCAGCATCTCGACAGGGGGGAGCTACGAGCAGTACTTC
>-|TRBJ1-1|TRBV18|TRBD1
CASSPAGGTEAFF
TGTGCCAGCTCTCCCGCAGGGGGCACTGAAGCTTTCTTT
>once|TRBJ2-1|TRBV28|-
CASSLISGNEQFF
TGTGCTAGCAGTTTAATCAGTGGCAATGAGCAGTTCTTC
>few|TRBJ1-1|TRBV5-8|-
CASSSGLTNTEAFF
TGTGCCAGCAGCTCCGGACTGACGAACACTGAAGCTTTCTTT
>-|TRBJ1-1|TRBV13|-
CASSLEGNTEAFF
TGTGCCAGCAGCTTGGAGGGGAACACTGAAGCTTTCTTT
>-|TRBJ1-4|TRBV19|-
CASSTGFNEKLFF
TGTGCCAGTAGTACGGGGTTTAATGAAAAACTGTTTTTT
>-|TRBJ2-1|TRBV28|-
CASSLAGTVYNEQFF
TGTGCCAGCAGTTTAGCGGGGACCGTTTACAATGAGCAGTTCTTC
>-|TRBJ1-1|TRBV15|TRBD1
CATSRDRGTAYTEAFF
TGTGCCACCAGCAGAGACCGCGGGACAGCCTACACTGAAGCTTTCTTT
>-|TRBJ2-7|TRBV27|TRBD1
CASSLSAGGPSYEQYF
TGTGCCAGCAGTTTATCGGCAGGGGGCCCCTCCTACGAGCAGTACTTC
>once|TRBJ2-1|TRBV6-6|TRBD2
CASSYGTSGRLDEQFF
TGTGCCAGCAGTTACGGGACTAGCGGGAGGCTTGATGAGCAGTTCTTC
>-|TRBJ1-4|TRBV30|TRBD1
CASQGAHVKKLFF
TGTGCCTCGCAGGGGGCGCATGTAAAAAAACTGTTTTTT
>-|TRBJ1-2|TRBV29-1|-
CSVGGERGGYTF
TGCAGCGTTGGGGGGGAAAGAGGTGGCTACACCTTC
>-|TRBJ1-6|TRBV4-1|-
CASSQLTGLNSPLHF
TGCGCCAGCAGCCAGTTGACAGGACTCAATTCACCCCTCCACTTT